Sequencing of this TCR beta chain was carried out in a study of early T cells in non-severe SARS-CoV-2 infection. Germline loops: CDR1 DFQATT, CDR2 SNEGSKA (reference sequence). The CDR3 is 16 amino acids. V shed 5 bases and J 7 bases; nucleotides not matched to a gene: 14. Researchers tagged individual cDNA molecules with unique molecular identifiers. One entry per CDR3 protein results from TCRdb running MiXCR on the 5' RACE reads. This table holds 65,000 to 95,000 distinct CDR3 sequences, roughly 4.7% found once. This clonotype appeared many times. The chain is built from TRBV20-1 and TRBJ1-4, with 9 bases lining up with TRBD1. The source is an adult who was a healthcare worker with PCR-confirmed SARS-CoV-2 infection or an uninfected control (not recorded which). Here the sequenced sample was whole blood, taken at baseline. In DNA, the CDR3 is TGCAGTGCTCTACGAAACAACAGGGGGCTCGGTGAAAAACTGTTTTTT. It is translated as CSALRNNRGLGEKLFF.